This T cell receptor beta chain originates from a study of CXCR3-negative and CXCR3-positive naive CD8 T cells. Overall study findings and caveats: CXCR3-negative and CXCR3-positive naive cells shared comparable TRBV-TRBJ usage, but memory cells did not.

Of note for this clonotype: Its antigen remains unknown.

The CDR3 extends over 12 amino acids. Per germline, CDR1 SGHVS and CDR2 FQNEAQ. TRB cDNA was prepared as libraries by UMI-labeled 5' RACE. After re-calling the 5' RACE reads, TCRdb lists one entry per CDR3 protein, DNA absent. This sample contains 100,000 to 150,000 distinct CDR3 sequences. The TCR comes from a human donor in good health. Some clones in this sample may be carry-over from other donors' samples. Sequenced: naive CXCR3- CD8+ T cells from blood. Noted subset: CD45RO-CCR7+CD27+CD95- naive CD8+ T cells lacking CXCR3 (TNR3-). The chain joins TRBV7-8 to TRBJ1-1; the D call of TRBD1 rests on TCRdb alone, since no DNA is present to check it. Here the CDR3 reads CASSLGGVEAFF.